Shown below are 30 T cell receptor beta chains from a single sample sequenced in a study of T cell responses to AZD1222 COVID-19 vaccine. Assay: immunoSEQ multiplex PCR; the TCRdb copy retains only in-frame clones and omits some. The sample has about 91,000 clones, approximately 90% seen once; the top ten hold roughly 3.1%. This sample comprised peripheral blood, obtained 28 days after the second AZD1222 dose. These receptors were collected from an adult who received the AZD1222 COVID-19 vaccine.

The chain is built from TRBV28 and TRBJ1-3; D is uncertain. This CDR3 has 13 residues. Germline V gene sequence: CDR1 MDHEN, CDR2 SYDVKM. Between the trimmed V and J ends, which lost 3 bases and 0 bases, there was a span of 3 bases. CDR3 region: CASSFSSGNTIYF. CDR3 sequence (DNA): TGTGCCAGCAGTTTTAGCTCTGGAAACACCATATATTTT.

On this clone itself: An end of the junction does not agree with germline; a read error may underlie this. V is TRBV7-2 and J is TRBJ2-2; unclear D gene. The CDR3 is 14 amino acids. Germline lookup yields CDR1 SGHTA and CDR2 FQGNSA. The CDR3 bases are TGTGGCAGCAGCCTAACCAGGCGGACCGGGGAGCTGTTTTTT. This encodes CGSSLTRRTGELFF.

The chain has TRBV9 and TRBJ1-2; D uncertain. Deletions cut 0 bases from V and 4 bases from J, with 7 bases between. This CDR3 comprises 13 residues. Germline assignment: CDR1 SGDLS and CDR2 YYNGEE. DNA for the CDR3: TGTGCCAGCAGCGTAGACAGTCTCTATGGCTACACCTTC. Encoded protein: CASSVDSLYGYTF.

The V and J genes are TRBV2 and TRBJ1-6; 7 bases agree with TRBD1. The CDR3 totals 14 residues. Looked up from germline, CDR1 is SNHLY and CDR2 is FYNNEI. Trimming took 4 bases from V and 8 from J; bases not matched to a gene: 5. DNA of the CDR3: TGTGCCAGCAGTGCCTGGGACAGATATTCACCCCTCCACTTT. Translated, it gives CASSAWDRYSPLHF.

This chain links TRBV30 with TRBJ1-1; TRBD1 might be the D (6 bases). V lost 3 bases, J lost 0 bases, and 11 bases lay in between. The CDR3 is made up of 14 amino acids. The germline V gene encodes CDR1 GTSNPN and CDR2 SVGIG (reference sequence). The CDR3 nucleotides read TGTGCCTGGAGCCGGGGGGCGGTGAACACTGAAGCTTTCTTT. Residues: CAWSRGAVNTEAFF.

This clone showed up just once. CDR3 nucleotides: TGCGCCAGCAGCTTGGAATGGGGGCTCGGGGAGCTGTTTTTT. Its protein is CASSLEWGLGELFF. This chain connects TRBV5-1 to TRBJ2-2; maybe TRBD1 (6 bases). Trimming took off 0 bases at V and 7 bases at J, with 10 bases between the two ends. From germline, CDR1 is SGHRS and CDR2 YFSETQ. The CDR3 runs 14 residues.

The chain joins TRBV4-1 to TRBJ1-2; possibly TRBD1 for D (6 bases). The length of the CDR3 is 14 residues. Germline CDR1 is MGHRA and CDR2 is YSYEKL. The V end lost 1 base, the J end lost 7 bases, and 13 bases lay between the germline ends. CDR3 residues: CASSQATGNFGYTF. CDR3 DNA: TGCGCCAGCAGCCAAGCGACAGGAAATTTTGGCTACACCTTC.

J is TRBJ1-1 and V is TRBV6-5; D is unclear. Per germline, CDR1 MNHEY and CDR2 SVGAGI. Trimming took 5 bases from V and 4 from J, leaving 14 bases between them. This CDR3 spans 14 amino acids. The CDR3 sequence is CASSPTPESTEAFF. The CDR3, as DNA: TGTGCCAGCAGTCCCACCCCGGAGAGCACTGAAGCTTTCTTT.

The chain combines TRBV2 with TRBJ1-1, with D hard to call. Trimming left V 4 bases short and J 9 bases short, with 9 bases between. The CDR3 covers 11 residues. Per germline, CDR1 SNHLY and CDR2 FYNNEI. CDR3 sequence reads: CASSAQTQAFF. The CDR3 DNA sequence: TGTGCCAGCAGTGCGCAGACTCAAGCTTTCTTT.

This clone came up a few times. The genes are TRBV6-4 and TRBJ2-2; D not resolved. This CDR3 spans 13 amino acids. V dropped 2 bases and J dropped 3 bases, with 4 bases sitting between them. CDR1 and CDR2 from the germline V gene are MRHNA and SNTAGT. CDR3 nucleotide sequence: TGTGCCAGCAGTGACGGGGACACCGGGGAGCTGTTTTTT. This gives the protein CASSDGDTGELFF.

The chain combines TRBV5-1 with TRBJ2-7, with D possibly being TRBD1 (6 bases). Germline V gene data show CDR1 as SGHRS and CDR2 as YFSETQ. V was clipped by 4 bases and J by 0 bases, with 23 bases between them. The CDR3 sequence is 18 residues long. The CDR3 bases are TGCGCCAGCAGCCCAAATCACATCACAGGGTTCTCCTCCTACGAGCAGTACTTC. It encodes CASSPNHITGFSSYEQYF.

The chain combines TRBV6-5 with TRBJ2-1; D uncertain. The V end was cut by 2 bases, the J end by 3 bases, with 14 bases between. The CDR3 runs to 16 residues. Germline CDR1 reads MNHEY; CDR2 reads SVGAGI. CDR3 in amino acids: CASSYVDDPNYNEQFF. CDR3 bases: TGTGCCAGCAGTTACGTGGACGACCCAAACTACAATGAGCAGTTCTTC.

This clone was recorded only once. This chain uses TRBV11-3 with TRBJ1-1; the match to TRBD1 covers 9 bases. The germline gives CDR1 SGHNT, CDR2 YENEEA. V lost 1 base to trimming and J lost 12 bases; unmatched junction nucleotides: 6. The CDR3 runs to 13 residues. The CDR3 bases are TGTGCCAGCAGCTTAGGTCTGGGACAGGGTTCTTTCTTT. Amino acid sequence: CASSLGLGQGSFF.

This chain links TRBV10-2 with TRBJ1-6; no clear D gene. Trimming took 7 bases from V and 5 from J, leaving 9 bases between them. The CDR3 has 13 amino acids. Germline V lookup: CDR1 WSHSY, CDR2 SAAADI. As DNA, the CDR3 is TGCGCCAGCACCCCCGGAGATAATTCACCCCTCCACTTT. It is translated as CASTPGDNSPLHF.

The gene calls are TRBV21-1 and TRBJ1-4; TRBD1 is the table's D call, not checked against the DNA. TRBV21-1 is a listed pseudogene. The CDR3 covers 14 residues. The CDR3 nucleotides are TGTGCCAGCAGCTCAGGTGCAACTAATGAAAAACTGTTTTTT. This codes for CASSSGATNEKLFF.

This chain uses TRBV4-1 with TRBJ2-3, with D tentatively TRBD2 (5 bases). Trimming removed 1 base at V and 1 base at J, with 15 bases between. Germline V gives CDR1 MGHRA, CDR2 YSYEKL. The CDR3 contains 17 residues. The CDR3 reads CASSQAERNWGTDTQYF. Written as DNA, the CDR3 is TGCGCCAGCAGCCAAGCCGAGCGGAATTGGGGCACAGATACGCAGTATTTT.

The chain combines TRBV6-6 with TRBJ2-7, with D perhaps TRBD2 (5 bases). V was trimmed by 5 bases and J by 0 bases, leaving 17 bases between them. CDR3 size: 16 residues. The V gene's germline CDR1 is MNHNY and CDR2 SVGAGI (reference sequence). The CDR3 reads CASSRGRGSSSYEQYF. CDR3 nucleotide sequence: TGTGCCAGCAGTCGAGGGCGAGGGTCCAGCTCCTACGAGCAGTACTTC.

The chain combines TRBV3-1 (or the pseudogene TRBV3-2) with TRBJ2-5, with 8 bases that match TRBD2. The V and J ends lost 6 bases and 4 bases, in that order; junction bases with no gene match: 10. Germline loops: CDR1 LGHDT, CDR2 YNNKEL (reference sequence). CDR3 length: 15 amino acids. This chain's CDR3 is CASSQTGGEGETQYF. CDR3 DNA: TGTGCCAGCAGTCAAACCGGGGGGGAAGGAGAGACCCAGTACTTC.

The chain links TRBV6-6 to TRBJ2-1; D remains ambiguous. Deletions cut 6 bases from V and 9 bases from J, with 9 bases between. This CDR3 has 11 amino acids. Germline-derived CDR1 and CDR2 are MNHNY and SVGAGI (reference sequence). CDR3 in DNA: TGTGCCAGCAGCTCGGGTATTGAGCAGTTCTTC. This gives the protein CASSSGIEQFF.

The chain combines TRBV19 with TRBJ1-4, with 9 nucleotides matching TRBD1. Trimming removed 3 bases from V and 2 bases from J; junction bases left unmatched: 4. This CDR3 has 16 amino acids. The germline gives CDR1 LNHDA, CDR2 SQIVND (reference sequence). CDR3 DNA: TGTGCCAGTAGTATGAGGACAGGGGTGACTAATGAAAAACTGTTTTTT. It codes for CASSMRTGVTNEKLFF.

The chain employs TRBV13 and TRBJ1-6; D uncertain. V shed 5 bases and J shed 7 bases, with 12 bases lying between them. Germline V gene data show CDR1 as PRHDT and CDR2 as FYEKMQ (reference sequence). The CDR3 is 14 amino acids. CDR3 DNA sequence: TGTGCCAGCAGCAACCGGGGTCCCAATTCACCCCTCCACTTT. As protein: CASSNRGPNSPLHF. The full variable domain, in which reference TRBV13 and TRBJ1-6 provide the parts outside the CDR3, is AAGVIQSPRHLIKEKRETATLKCYPIPRHDTVYWYQQGPGQDPQFLISFYEKMQSDKGSIPDRFSAQQFSDYHSELNMSSLELGDSALYFCASSNRGPNSPLHFGNGTRLTVT.

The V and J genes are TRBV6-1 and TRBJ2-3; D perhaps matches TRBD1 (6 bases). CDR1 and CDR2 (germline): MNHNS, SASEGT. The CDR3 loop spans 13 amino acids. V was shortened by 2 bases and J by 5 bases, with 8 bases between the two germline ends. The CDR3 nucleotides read TGTGCCAGCAGTGAACAGACAGGAGATACGCAGTATTTT. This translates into CASSEQTGDTQYF.

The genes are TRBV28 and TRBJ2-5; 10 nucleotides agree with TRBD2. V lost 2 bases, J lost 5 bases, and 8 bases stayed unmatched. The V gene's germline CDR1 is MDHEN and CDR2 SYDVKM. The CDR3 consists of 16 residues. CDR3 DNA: TGTGCCAGCAGTTTAGAAGTAGCGGGGGGCCGGGAGACCCAGTACTTC. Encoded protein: CASSLEVAGGRETQYF.

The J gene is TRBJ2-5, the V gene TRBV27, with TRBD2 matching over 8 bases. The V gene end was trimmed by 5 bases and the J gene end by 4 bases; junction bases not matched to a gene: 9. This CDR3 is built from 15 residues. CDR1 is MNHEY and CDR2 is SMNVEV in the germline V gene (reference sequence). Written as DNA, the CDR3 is TGTGCCAGCAGTGACGGACTAGCCGCCGTAGAGACCCAGTACTTC. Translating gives CASSDGLAAVETQYF.

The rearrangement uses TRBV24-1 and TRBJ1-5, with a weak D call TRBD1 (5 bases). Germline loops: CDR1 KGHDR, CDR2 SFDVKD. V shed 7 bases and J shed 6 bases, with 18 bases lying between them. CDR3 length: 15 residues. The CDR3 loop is CATSVSTVRTQPQHF. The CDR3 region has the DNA TGTGCCACCAGCGTCTCGACAGTTAGGACTCAGCCCCAGCATTTT.

The CDR3 sequence is CASSLARQGANIQYF. The DNA for the CDR3 is TGTGCCAGCAGCTTAGCTCGACAGGGGGCGAACATTCAGTACTTC. The V and J genes are TRBV11-1 and TRBJ2-4, with 10 positions matching TRBD1. V lost 0 bases, J lost 7 bases, and 3 bases stayed unmatched. This CDR3 is 15 amino acids long. In germline, CDR1 is SGHAT, CDR2 FQDESV (reference sequence).

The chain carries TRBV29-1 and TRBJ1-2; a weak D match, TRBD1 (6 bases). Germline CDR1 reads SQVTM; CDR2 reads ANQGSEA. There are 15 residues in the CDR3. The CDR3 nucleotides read TGCTGCATCGGGACACCCCAAGGGGCTAACTATGGCTACACCTTC. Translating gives CCIGTPQGANYGYTF.

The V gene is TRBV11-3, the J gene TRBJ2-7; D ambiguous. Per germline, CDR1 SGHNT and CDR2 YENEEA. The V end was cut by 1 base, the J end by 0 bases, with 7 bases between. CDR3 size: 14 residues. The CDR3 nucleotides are TGTGCCAGCAGCTTAGGTCCCCCCTCCTACGAGCAGTACTTC. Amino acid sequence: CASSLGPPSYEQYF.

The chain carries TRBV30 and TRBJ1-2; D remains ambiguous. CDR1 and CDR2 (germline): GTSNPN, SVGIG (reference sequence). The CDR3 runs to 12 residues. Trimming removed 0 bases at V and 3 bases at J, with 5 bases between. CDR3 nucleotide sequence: TGTGCCTGGAGTGTTAGGTACTATGGCTACACCTTC. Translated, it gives CAWSVRYYGYTF. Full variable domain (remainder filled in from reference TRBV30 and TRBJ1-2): SQTIHQWPATLVQPVGSPLSLECTVEGTSNPNLYWYRQAAGRGLQLLFYSVGIGQISSEVPQNLSASRPQDRQFILSSKKLLLSDSGFYLCAWSVRYYGYTFGSGTRLTVV.

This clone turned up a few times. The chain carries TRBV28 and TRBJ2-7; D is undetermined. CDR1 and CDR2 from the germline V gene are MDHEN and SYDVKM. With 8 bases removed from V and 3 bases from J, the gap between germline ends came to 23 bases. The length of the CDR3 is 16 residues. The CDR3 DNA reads TGTGCCAGCCCCCCCGTGTCAGGCAGAGTGGACTACGAGCAGTACTTC. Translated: CASPPVSGRVDYEQYF.